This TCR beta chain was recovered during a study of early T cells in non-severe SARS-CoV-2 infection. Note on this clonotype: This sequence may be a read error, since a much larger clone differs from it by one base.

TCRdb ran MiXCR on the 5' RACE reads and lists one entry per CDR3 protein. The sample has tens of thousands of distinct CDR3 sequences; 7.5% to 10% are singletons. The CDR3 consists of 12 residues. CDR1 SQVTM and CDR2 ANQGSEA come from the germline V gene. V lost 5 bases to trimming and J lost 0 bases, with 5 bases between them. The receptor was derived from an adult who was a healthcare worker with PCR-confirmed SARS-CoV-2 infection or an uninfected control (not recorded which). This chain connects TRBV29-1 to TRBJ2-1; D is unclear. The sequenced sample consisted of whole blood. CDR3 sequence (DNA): TGCAGCGTTAAAAGCTCCTACAATGAGCAGTTCTTC. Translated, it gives CSVKSSYNEQFF.